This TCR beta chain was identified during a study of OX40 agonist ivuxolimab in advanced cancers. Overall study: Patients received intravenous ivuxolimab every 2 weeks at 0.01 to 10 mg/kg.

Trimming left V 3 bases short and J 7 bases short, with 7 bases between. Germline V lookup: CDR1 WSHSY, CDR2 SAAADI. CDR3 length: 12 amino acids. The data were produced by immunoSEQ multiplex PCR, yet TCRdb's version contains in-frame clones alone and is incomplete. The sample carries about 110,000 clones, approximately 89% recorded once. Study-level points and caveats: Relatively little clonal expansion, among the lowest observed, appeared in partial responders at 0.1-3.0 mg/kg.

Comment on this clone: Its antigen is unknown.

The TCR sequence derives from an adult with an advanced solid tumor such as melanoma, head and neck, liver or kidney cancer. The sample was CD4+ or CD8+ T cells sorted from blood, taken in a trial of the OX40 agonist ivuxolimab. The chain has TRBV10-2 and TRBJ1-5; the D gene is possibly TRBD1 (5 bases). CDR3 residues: CASSDRDQPQHF. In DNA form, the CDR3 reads TGCGCCAGCAGTGACAGGGACCAGCCCCAGCATTTT.